Below are 27 T cell receptor beta chains sequenced from a single sample in a study of technical replicates of blood from several donors. The data were produced by immunoSEQ multiplex PCR, yet TCRdb's version contains in-frame clones alone and is incomplete. The top ten clones hold approximately 2.9% of a sample with roughly 62,000 clones, roughly 94% of them seen once. Sequenced material: PBMCs. The receptors stem from a human donor in good health. Some clones in this sample may be carry-over from other donors' samples.

The chain is built from TRBV18 and TRBJ2-7; 7 nucleotides agree with TRBD2. CDR1 is KGHSH and CDR2 is LQKENI in the germline V gene. This CDR3 has 15 residues. The V and J ends lost 3 bases and 7 bases, in that order; junction bases with no gene match: 12. CDR3 nucleotide sequence: TGTGCCAGCTCACCCCCAGAAGGACTAGTAGGGGAGCAGTACTTC. Translating gives CASSPPEGLVGEQYF.

The chain combines TRBV28 with TRBJ2-1; 10 positions agree with TRBD1. CDR3 length: 15 amino acids. V lost 6 bases to trimming and J lost 3 bases; unmatched junction nucleotides: 5. Germline V gene lookup returns CDR1 MDHEN and CDR2 SYDVKM. CDR3 nucleotides: TGTGCCAGCAGGGGGACAGGGGTGAACTACAATGAGCAGTTCTTC. Protein: CASRGTGVNYNEQFF.

This rearrangement joins TRBV7-2 to TRBJ2-5; D may be TRBD1 (5 bases). This CDR3 comprises 14 residues. V lost 0 bases to trimming and J lost 7 bases, with 12 bases between them. Germline-derived CDR1 and CDR2 are SGHTA and FQGNSA. This CDR3 is CASSLASAQGTQYF. The DNA of the CDR3 is TGTGCCAGCAGCTTAGCGAGTGCCCAGGGGACCCAGTACTTC.

The chain uses TRBV7-2 and TRBJ1-2; TRBD1 agrees at 7 bases. CDR3 length: 16 residues. Germline loops: CDR1 SGHTA, CDR2 FQGNSA. The trim removed 6 bases at V and 6 bases at J, leaving 16 bases unmatched. CDR3 sequence (DNA): TGTGCCAGCAGTTTAAGTGGTAGGGGGCCTCTTCATGGCTACACCTTC. Translating gives CASSLSGRGPLHGYTF.

The chain carries TRBV5-1 and TRBJ1-1; 10 bases agree with TRBD1. Germline-derived CDR1 and CDR2 are SGHRS and YFSETQ. There are 15 residues in the CDR3. V gave up 4 bases and J gave up 2 bases; unmatched junction bases: 5. The DNA for the CDR3 is TGCGCCAGCAGCCCCGCGACAGGGGGCAACACTGAAGCTTTCTTT. Protein sequence: CASSPATGGNTEAFF.

The rearrangement joins TRBV5-4 to TRBJ2-7; tentative D call: TRBD1 (6 bases). Trimming stripped 2 bases from V and 2 bases from J, with 14 bases between. The CDR3 is 15 amino acids. From germline, CDR1 is SGHNT and CDR2 YYREEE (reference sequence). The DNA for the CDR3 is TGTGCCAGCAGCTTCTCCGGGACACAGACCTACGAGCAGTACTTC. Its translation: CASSFSGTQTYEQYF.

Here the CDR3 reads CASSPRRSQETQYF. The DNA for the CDR3 is TGTGCCAGCTCACCTCGGAGGAGTCAAGAGACCCAGTACTTC. The chain couples TRBV18 to TRBJ2-5, with TRBD2 as a possible D gene (5 bases). Per germline, CDR1 KGHSH and CDR2 LQKENI. V lost 3 bases, J lost 2 bases, and 10 bases lay in between. This CDR3 has 14 residues.

The V gene is TRBV12-5, the J gene TRBJ2-2; maybe TRBD1 (6 bases). The germline gives CDR1 LGHNT, CDR2 FRNRAP. The CDR3 is 16 amino acids. V dropped 0 bases and J dropped 7 bases, with 15 bases sitting between them. CDR3 bases: TGTGCTAGTGGTTTGGTGGCAGGGGTCCTGGGCGGGGAGCTGTTTTTT. As protein: CASGLVAGVLGGELFF.

V usage is TRBV10-3 and J usage is TRBJ2-6, with D possibly being TRBD1 (5 bases). V was pared by 6 bases and J by 4 bases, with 13 bases between. Germline V gene data show CDR1 as ENHRY and CDR2 as SYGVKD. The length of the CDR3 is 15 residues. DNA of the CDR3: TGTGCCATCAGCCCGCAGGGTACGGGGGCCAACGTCCTGACTTTC. Its translation: CAISPQGTGANVLTF.

A single count supports this clone. The chain joins TRBV6-4 to TRBJ1-2, with D possibly being TRBD1 (5 bases). The CDR3 sequence is 14 residues long. V was trimmed by 0 bases and J by 5 bases, leaving 10 bases between them. CDR1 is MRHNA and CDR2 is SNTAGT in the germline V gene. The CDR3 coding sequence is TGTGCCAGCAGTGACTCCCCAGGGCAGTATGGCTACACCTTC. Its protein is CASSDSPGQYGYTF.

CDR3 residues: CASSYSTSSREQFF. Written as DNA, the CDR3 is TGTGCCAGCAGTTACTCGACTAGCTCTCGTGAGCAGTTCTTC. The rearrangement joins TRBV6-5 to TRBJ2-1; TRBD2 aligns across 7 bases. This CDR3 has 14 amino acids. V shed 0 bases, J shed 9 bases, and the junction held 5 bases outside the gene matches. Germline lookup yields CDR1 MNHEY and CDR2 SVGAGI.

The chain couples TRBV9 to TRBJ1-5; D ambiguous. Looked up from germline, CDR1 is SGDLS and CDR2 is YYNGEE. The CDR3 sequence is 14 residues long. The germline V and J ends were trimmed by 2 bases and 0 bases, with 6 bases remaining between them. CDR3: CASSVVSSNQPQHF. In DNA, the CDR3 is TGTGCCAGCAGCGTCGTGAGTAGCAATCAGCCCCAGCATTTT.

The chain has TRBV10-3 and TRBJ1-2; D is undetermined. The CDR3 is 16 amino acids. CDR1 is ENHRY, CDR2 SYGVKD, per germline. The V end was cut by 7 bases, the J end by 3 bases, with 21 bases between. The CDR3 DNA reads as TGTGCCATCATGAGTCAAGACGCGGGGTCCTACTATGGCTACACCTTC. Protein: CAIMSQDAGSYYGYTF.

The rearrangement links TRBV4-1 to TRBJ2-3, with 9 bases matching TRBD2. The V gene's germline CDR1 is MGHRA and CDR2 YSYEKL. This CDR3 has 14 amino acids. With V trimmed by 4 bases and J by 6 bases, 5 bases remained unmatched. The CDR3 is CASSLAGEGDTQYF. As DNA, the CDR3 is TGCGCCAGCAGCCTAGCGGGAGAGGGTGATACGCAGTATTTT.

V is TRBV11-3 and J is TRBJ2-1, with 7 bases fitting TRBD2. V was pared by 5 bases and J by 7 bases, with 11 bases of the junction left unmatched. This CDR3 region has 15 residues. Germline V gene sequence: CDR1 SGHNT, CDR2 YENEEA. The chain's CDR3 is CASSRDSGNQNEQFF. DNA of the CDR3: TGTGCCAGCAGCCGTGACAGCGGGAATCAGAATGAGCAGTTCTTC.

This chain uses TRBV2 with TRBJ1-5; D call uncertain. Germline CDR1 is SNHLY and CDR2 is FYNNEI. The germline V and J ends were trimmed by 4 bases and 9 bases, with 13 bases remaining between them. The CDR3 has 13 amino acids. The CDR3 reads CASSVRESTPQHF. DNA of the CDR3: TGTGCCAGCAGTGTTCGGGAGAGTACGCCCCAGCATTTT.

The gene calls are TRBV4-1 and TRBJ1-5; a weak D match, TRBD1 (6 bases). From germline, CDR1 is MGHRA and CDR2 YSYEKL. V shed 1 base and J shed 6 bases, with 16 bases lying between them. The CDR3 is 16 amino acids. In DNA, the CDR3 is TGCGCCAGCAGCCAAGGAGGGGGGGGAGGGCGTCAGCCCCAGCATTTT. This encodes CASSQGGGGGRQPQHF.

The chain employs TRBV7-9 and TRBJ1-2; no clear D gene. The CDR3 spans 14 residues. Germline loops: CDR1 SEHNR, CDR2 FQNEAQ (reference sequence). Trimming stripped 3 bases from V and 2 bases from J, with 10 bases between. The CDR3 sequence is CASSFREGNYGYTF. The CDR3 DNA reads as TGTGCCAGCAGCTTTCGAGAGGGCAACTATGGCTACACCTTC.

Regarding this clone: At one boundary the junction diverges from the germline segment, which might be a read error. The V call is TRBV6-5, the J call TRBJ1-4; D is uncertain. This CDR3 is 8 amino acids long. Germline V gives CDR1 MNHEY, CDR2 SVGAGI. CDR3 loop: CASRLGVF. The DNA of the CDR3 is TGTGCCAGCAGGCTCGGGGTTTTT.

The chain joins TRBV30 to TRBJ2-1, with 14 positions matching TRBD2. Losses at the gene ends were 5 bases for V and 7 bases for J; bases not matched to a gene: 4. This CDR3 region has 14 residues. Germline assignment: CDR1 GTSNPN and CDR2 SVGIG (reference sequence). For the CDR3, the DNA is TGTGCCTGGTTGACTAGCGGGAGGGGGAATGAGCAGTTCTTC. The encoded protein is CAWLTSGRGNEQFF.

This chain joins TRBV5-5 and TRBJ2-5; TRBD1 aligns across 8 bases. This CDR3 is 14 amino acids long. V was clipped by 4 bases and J by 5 bases; unmatched bases: 7. From germline, CDR1 is SGHKS and CDR2 YYEKEE (reference sequence). CDR3 coding DNA: TGTGCCAGCAGCCCCGGGGACAGGTGGGAGACCCAGTACTTC. It specifies CASSPGDRWETQYF.

V gene TRBV5-6 combines with J gene TRBJ1-2; D unresolved. V lost 0 bases and J lost 3, with 6 bases in between. The V gene's germline CDR1 is SGHDT and CDR2 YYEEEE. The CDR3 covers 13 residues. In DNA form, the CDR3 reads TGTGCCAGCAGCTTGGACAGCCACTATGGCTACACCTTC. It encodes CASSLDSHYGYTF.

CDR3 DNA sequence: TGTGCCAGCAGCGGGGGACAGGGAATTAATTCACCCCTCCACTTT. It encodes CASSGGQGINSPLHF. The chain combines TRBV7-9 with TRBJ1-6; 9 bases map to TRBD1. CDR3 length equals 15 residues. CDR1 and CDR2 (germline): SEHNR, FQNEAQ (reference sequence). The V and J ends lost 5 bases and 6 bases, in that order; junction bases with no gene match: 5.

CDR3 bases: TGTGCCAGCAGCCGGGTACCCTACGAGCAGTACTTC. Amino acid sequence: CASSRVPYEQYF. The chain joins TRBV13 to TRBJ2-7; no definite D call. The germline V and J ends were trimmed by 5 bases and 2 bases, with 7 bases remaining between them. Germline-derived CDR1 and CDR2 are PRHDT and FYEKMQ (reference sequence). The CDR3 is 12 amino acids.

J is TRBJ1-5 and V is TRBV7-6, with 10 bases that match TRBD1. The CDR3 is made up of 16 amino acids. Per the germline V gene, CDR1 is SGHVS and CDR2 is FNYEAQ. Germline trimming cut 1 base from V and 1 base from J; bases unmatched to any gene: 1. CDR3 protein: CASSLGTGGSNQPQHF. CDR3 DNA sequence: TGTGCCAGCAGCTTAGGGACAGGGGGGAGCAATCAGCCCCAGCATTTT.

The rearrangement links TRBV2 to TRBJ2-1, with 9 bases lining up with TRBD1. From germline, CDR1 is SNHLY and CDR2 FYNNEI. Losses at the gene ends were 10 bases for V and 1 base for J; bases not matched to a gene: 14. CDR3 length: 17 amino acids. DNA for the CDR3: TGTGCCAACACCCGGGACAGGGCCTTTTCATCCTACAATGAGCAGTTCTTC. Protein product: CANTRDRAFSSYNEQFF.

This clone was recorded only once. The genes are TRBV2 and TRBJ1-5; D gene uncertain. Germline assignment: CDR1 SNHLY and CDR2 FYNNEI. The CDR3 runs 15 residues. The V and J ends lost 4 bases and 3 bases respectively, with 13 bases between them. CDR3 sequence reads: CASSGSVHSNQPQHF. The CDR3 nucleotides read TGTGCCAGCAGTGGGTCCGTACATTCCAATCAGCCCCAGCATTTT.